This T cell receptor (beta chain) emerged from a study of blood T cell repertoires in COVID-19. Study background: The United States, Italy and Spain supplied acute and convalescent COVID-19 samples. In each case, the material was cDNA or gDNA derived from T cells, B-cell-depleted T cells, or PBMCs.

Germline values: CDR1 MNHEY, CDR2 SVGEGT. V gave up 5 bases and J gave up 1 base, with 8 bases separating them. This CDR3 has 14 residues. Original analysis: Estimates of nucleated cell counts were drawn from the amplification of reference gene primers. Clones were sequenced by immunoSEQ multiplex PCR, and TCRdb holds only the in-frame ones, with some missing. The DNA gave D and trimming, while V, J and clone size come from that table. The sample consists of some 180,000 clones, approximately 82% of them appearing once. The TCR comes from a human donor in a cohort sampled during active COVID-19. The chain carries TRBV6-2 or TRBV6-3 and TRBJ2-2; tentative D call: TRBD2 (6 bases). Sequencing was done on a sample of peripheral blood. The CDR3 sequence: CASSRRENTGELFF. In DNA, the CDR3 is TGTGCCAGCAGTAGGAGGGAGAACACCGGGGAGCTGTTTTTT.